The present T cell receptor beta chain was sequenced within a study of early T cells in non-severe SARS-CoV-2 infection. Overall study context: Bulk RNA isolated from unsorted whole blood underwent sequencing; chains were not paired.

Each cDNA molecule carried a unique molecular identifier. TCRdb recomputed calls from the 5' RACE reads with MiXCR, one row per CDR3 protein. The data contain approximately 35,000 distinct CDR3 sequences, about 3.9% of them singletons. This clonotype appeared many times. The antigen is unknown. Points from the study as a whole: Comparison of clonotypes with VDJdb favored anti-spike CD8 responses while missing private and CD4 specificities.

With 4 bases removed from V and 5 bases from J, the gap between germline ends came to 12 bases. The CDR3 runs to 13 residues. Per the germline V gene, CDR1 is SGHTS and CDR2 is YDEGEE. This chain connects TRBV5-8 to TRBJ2-5; no clear D gene. The sequenced material came from whole blood. This TCR derives from an adult who was a healthcare worker with PCR-confirmed SARS-CoV-2 infection or an uninfected control (not recorded which). In DNA form, the CDR3 reads TGTGCCAGCAGCCGAGGAAGTTGGGAGACCCAGTACTTC. As protein: CASSRGSWETQYF.